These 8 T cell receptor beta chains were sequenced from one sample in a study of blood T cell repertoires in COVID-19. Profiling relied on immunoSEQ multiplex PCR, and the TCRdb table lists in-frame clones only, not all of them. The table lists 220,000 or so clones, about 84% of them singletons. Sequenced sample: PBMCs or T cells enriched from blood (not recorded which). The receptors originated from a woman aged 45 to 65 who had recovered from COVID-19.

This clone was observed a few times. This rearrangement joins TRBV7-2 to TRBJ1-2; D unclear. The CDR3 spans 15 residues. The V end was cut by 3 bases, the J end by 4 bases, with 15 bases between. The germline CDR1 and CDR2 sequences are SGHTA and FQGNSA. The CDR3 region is CASSLGWDAGYGYTF. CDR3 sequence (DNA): TGTGCCAGCAGCTTGGGATGGGATGCGGGCTATGGCTACACCTTC.

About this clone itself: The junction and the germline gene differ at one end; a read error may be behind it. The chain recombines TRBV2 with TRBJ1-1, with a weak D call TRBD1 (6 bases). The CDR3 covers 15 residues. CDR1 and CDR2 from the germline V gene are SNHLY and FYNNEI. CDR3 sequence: CASREEAGANTEAFF. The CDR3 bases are TGTGCCAGCAGGGAAGAGGCGGGGGCGAACACTGAAGCTTTCTTT.

CDR3 nucleotide sequence: TGTGCCAGCAGTACACAGGGGGCAGGATCACCCCTCCACTTT. Translation: CASSTQGAGSPLHF. The chain has TRBV2 and TRBJ1-6; 9 bases map to TRBD1. V dropped 5 bases and J dropped 10; count of bases not matched to a gene: 6. This CDR3 has 14 amino acids. The germline gives CDR1 SNHLY, CDR2 FYNNEI. Supplemented by reference TRBV2 and TRBJ1-6, the full variable domain reads EPEVTQTPSHQVTQMGQEVILRCVPISNHLYFYWYRQILGQKVEFLVSFYNNEISEKSEIFDDQFSVERPDGSNFTLKIRSTKLEDSAMYFCASSTQGAGSPLHFGNGTRLTVT.

CDR3 sequence reads: CASSLDGAGEQFF. As DNA, the CDR3 is TGTGCCAGCAGCTTAGATGGGGCTGGTGAGCAGTTCTTC. The chain employs TRBV7-3 and TRBJ2-1; D perhaps matches TRBD1 (5 bases). V was pared by 2 bases and J by 9 bases, with 11 bases between. The CDR3 has 13 amino acids. Germline CDR1 reads SGHTA; CDR2 reads FQGTGA. Based on the CDR3 plus reference TRBV7-3 and TRBJ2-1, the full variable domain is GAGVSQTPSNKVTEKGKYVELRCDPISGHTALYWYRQSLGQGPEFLIYFQGTGAADDSGLPNDRFFAVRPEGSVSTLKIQRTERGDSAVYLCASSLDGAGEQFFGPGTRLTVL.

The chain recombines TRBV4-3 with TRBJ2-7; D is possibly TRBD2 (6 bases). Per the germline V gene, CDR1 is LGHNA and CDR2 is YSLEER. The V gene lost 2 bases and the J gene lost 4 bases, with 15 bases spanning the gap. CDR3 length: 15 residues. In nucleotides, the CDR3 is TGCGCCAGCAGCCAACGGGCCCTCGGGGGTTACGAGCAGTACTTC. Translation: CASSQRALGGYEQYF.

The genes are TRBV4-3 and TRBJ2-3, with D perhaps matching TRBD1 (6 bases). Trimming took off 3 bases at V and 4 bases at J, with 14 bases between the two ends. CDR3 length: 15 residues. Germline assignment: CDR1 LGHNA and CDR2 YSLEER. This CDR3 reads CASSQSRGRPDTQYF. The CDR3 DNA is TGCGCCAGCAGCCAGAGCAGGGGCCGACCAGATACGCAGTATTTT.

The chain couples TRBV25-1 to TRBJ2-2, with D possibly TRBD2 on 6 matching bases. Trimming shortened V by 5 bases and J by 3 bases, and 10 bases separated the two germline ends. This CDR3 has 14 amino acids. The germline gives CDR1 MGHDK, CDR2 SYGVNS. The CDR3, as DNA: TGTGCCAGCAGTACGACTAGATACACCGGGGAGCTGTTTTTT. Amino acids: CASSTTRYTGELFF. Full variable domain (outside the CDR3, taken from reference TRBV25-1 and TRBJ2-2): EADIYQTPRYLVIGTGKKITLECSQTMGHDKMYWYQQDPGMELHLIHYSYGVNSTEKGDLSSESTVSRIRTEHFPLTLESARPSHTSQYLCASSTTRYTGELFFGEGSRLTVL.

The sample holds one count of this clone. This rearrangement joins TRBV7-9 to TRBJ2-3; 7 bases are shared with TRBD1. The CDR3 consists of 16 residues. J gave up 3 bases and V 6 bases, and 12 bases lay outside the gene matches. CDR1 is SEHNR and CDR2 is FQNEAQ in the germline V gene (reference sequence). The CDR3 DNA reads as TGTGCCAGCAGGAATGAAGGGACAGACAAGACAGATACGCAGTATTTT. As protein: CASRNEGTDKTDTQYF.